The 15 T cell receptor beta chains listed next were all sequenced from one sample in a study of identical twins. TCRdb passed the 5' RACE reads through MiXCR, listing each CDR3 protein once. Of 1.5 million to 2 million distinct CDR3 sequences in the sample, less than 35% were seen once. The specimen was cord blood. Source of these receptors: a newborn girl in good health.

This clonotype was seen many times. CDR3 nucleotide sequence: TGTGCCAGCAGCGTCCCGGGACAGGGCCCTTCTAACTATGGCTACACCTTC. This sequence encodes CASSVPGQGPSNYGYTF. The gene calls are TRBV9 and TRBJ1-2, with 9 bases that match TRBD1. This CDR3 region has 17 residues. Germline CDR1 and CDR2: SGDLS and YYNGEE. Trimming removed 2 bases from V and 0 bases from J; junction bases left unmatched: 8.

V and J are TRBV20-1 and TRBJ1-5; D is possibly TRBD1 (5 bases). The CDR3 has 15 amino acids. V gave up 4 bases and J gave up 0 bases, with 13 bases separating them. Germline V CDR1 and CDR2: DFQATT, SNEGSKA (reference sequence). In DNA, the CDR3 is TGCAGTGCTAACTACCAGGGTGGTAGCAATCAGCCCCAGCATTTT. Encoded protein: CSANYQGGSNQPQHF.

This clonotype was recorded a few times. The chain employs TRBV12-3 or TRBV12-4 and TRBJ1-2; D not resolved. Trimming pared 2 bases from V and 0 bases from J, leaving 13 bases between. The CDR3 spans 16 residues. Written as DNA, the CDR3 is TGTGCCAGCAGTTTAATTGTCCAGAGCACTAACTATGGCTACACCTTC. Its translation: CASSLIVQSTNYGYTF.

This clonotype has only a few counts. The V gene is TRBV28, the J gene TRBJ2-7; weak D call: TRBD2 (6 bases). This CDR3 spans 15 amino acids. CDR1 and CDR2 (germline): MDHEN, SYDVKM. V lost 2 bases to trimming and J lost 1 base, with 12 bases between them. The CDR3 loop reads CASSLTGSGSYEQYF. The CDR3 region has the DNA TGTGCCAGCAGTTTAACCGGGAGCGGGTCCTACGAGCAGTACTTC.

This clonotype was recorded many times. The chain combines TRBV12-3 or TRBV12-4 with TRBJ2-7; 7 bases map to TRBD2. The CDR3 contains 13 residues. J lost 3 bases, V lost 4 bases, and 3 bases had no gene match. The CDR3 protein is CASSSGGIYEQYF. The CDR3 DNA sequence: TGTGCCAGCAGTTCCGGGGGGATCTACGAGCAGTACTTC.

This clonotype occurred many times. CDR3 protein: CASSQARGEDYGYTF. The CDR3, as DNA: TGCGCCAGCAGCCAAGCACGGGGTGAAGACTATGGCTACACCTTC. The genes are TRBV4-1 and TRBJ1-2; D is ambiguous. Trimming cost V 1 base and J 3 bases, with 12 bases left between them. The germline V gene has CDR1 MGHRA and CDR2 YSYEKL. The CDR3 runs to 15 residues.

Worth noting for this clonotype: Just one base apart from a much larger clone, this may be a read error. V is TRBV12-3 or TRBV12-4 and J is TRBJ2-1; a weak D match, TRBD2 (6 bases). The CDR3 runs to 15 residues. This CDR3 is CASSPQTSMSDERFF. The CDR3 nucleotides read TGTGCCAGCAGTCCTCAGACTAGTATGAGCGATGAGCGGTTCTTC.

This rearrangement joins TRBV29-1 to TRBJ1-3, with D possibly being TRBD1 (5 bases). V lost 7 bases and J lost 0, with 13 bases in between. Germline CDR1 is SQVTM and CDR2 is ANQGSEA. CDR3 length: 14 residues. CDR3 nucleotide sequence: TGCAGCGCCCTCCACGGGGGCTCTGGAAACACCATATATTTT. It is translated as CSALHGGSGNTIYF.

The chain has TRBV20-1 and TRBJ2-5, with TRBD2 matching 7 bases. The J call is doubtful: the DNA matches TRBJ2-7 better. The CDR3 has 18 residues. Looked up from germline, CDR1 is DFQATT and CDR2 is SNEGSKA (reference sequence). The CDR3 region has the DNA TGCAGTGCTAGCGCCTTAACCCGTGGGAGGGAGCCCTGGAACGAGCAGTACTTC. This translates into CSASALTRGREPWNEQYF.

This clonotype was recorded many times. The chain joins TRBV7-9 to TRBJ2-3; D gene unclear. CDR1 and CDR2 from the germline V gene are SEHNR and FQNEAQ (reference sequence). The ends were cut back, 3 bases at V and 2 bases at J, with 15 bases in the middle. The CDR3 spans 16 residues. CDR3 sequence: CASSFNRVRDTDTQYF. The CDR3 DNA reads as TGTGCCAGCAGCTTTAATAGGGTCCGCGACACAGATACGCAGTATTTT.

This clonotype was seen a few times. This chain connects TRBV6-6 to TRBJ2-5; 7 positions agree with TRBD1. CDR3 size: 13 residues. The germline gives CDR1 MNHNY, CDR2 SVGAGI (reference sequence). V trimming: 6 bases; J trimming: 11 bases; junction bases outside the gene matches: 12. The CDR3 here is CASSVPTGREQYF. CDR3 bases: TGTGCCAGCAGCGTTCCGACAGGGAGAGAGCAGTACTTC.

To note about this clonotype: This may be a read error, as it is one base from a much larger clone. The J gene is TRBJ2-1, the V gene TRBV18; 8 bases fit TRBD2. TRBJ2-7 matches the DNA end more closely, so the J call is doubtful. This CDR3 is 15 amino acids long. Per germline, CDR1 KGHSH and CDR2 LQKENI. In DNA form, the CDR3 reads TGTGCCAGCTCACCACCGGGACTAGTTTCAAATGAGCAGTACTTC. It encodes CASSPPGLVSNEQYF.

This clonotype was counted between two and nine times. The chain couples TRBV5-1 to TRBJ1-2, with TRBD1 as a possible D gene (5 bases). The germline gives CDR1 SGHRS, CDR2 YFSETQ. The ends were cut back, 5 bases at V and 5 bases at J, with 19 bases in the middle. CDR3 length equals 15 residues. The CDR3 region has the DNA TGCGCCAGCAGTCGGTCCCGGGACGGATCATATGGCTACACCTTC. Amino acids: CASSRSRDGSYGYTF.

This clonotype was picked up a small number of times. V is TRBV13 and J is TRBJ2-3; D is uncertain. This CDR3 spans 14 amino acids. The germline V gene has CDR1 PRHDT and CDR2 FYEKMQ (reference sequence). The V end lost 3 bases, the J end lost 0 bases, and 7 bases lay between the germline ends. The CDR3 DNA is TGTGCCAGCAGCTTCCAATTTAGCACAGATACGCAGTATTTT. Protein product: CASSFQFSTDTQYF.

V and J are TRBV20-1 and TRBJ1-4; 7 bases fit TRBD1. The V gene end was trimmed by 6 bases and the J gene end by 0 bases; junction bases not matched to a gene: 4. Germline-derived CDR1 and CDR2 are DFQATT and SNEGSKA (reference sequence). The length of the CDR3 is 14 residues. CDR3 DNA: TGCAGTGCACCCCAGGGGGCAACTAATGAAAAACTGTTTTTT. Translation gives CSAPQGATNEKLFF.